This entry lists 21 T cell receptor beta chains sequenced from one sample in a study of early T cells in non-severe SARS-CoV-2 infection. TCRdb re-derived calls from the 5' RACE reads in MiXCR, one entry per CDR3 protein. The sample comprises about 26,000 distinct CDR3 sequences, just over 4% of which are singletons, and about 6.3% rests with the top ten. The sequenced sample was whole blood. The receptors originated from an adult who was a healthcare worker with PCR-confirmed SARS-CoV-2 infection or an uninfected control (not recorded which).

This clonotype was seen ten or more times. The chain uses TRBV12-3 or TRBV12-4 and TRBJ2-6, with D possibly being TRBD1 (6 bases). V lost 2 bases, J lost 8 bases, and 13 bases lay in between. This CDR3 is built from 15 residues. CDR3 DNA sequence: TGTGCCAGCAGTTTAACACAGGGCCTATCCAACGTCCTGACTTTC. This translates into CASSLTQGLSNVLTF.

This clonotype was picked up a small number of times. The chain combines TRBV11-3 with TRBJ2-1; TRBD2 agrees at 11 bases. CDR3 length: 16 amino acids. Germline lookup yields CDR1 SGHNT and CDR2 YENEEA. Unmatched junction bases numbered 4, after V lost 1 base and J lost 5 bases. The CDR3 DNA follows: TGTGCCAGCAGCTTAGTCGGGACTAGCGGAAACAATGAGCAGTTCTTC. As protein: CASSLVGTSGNNEQFF.

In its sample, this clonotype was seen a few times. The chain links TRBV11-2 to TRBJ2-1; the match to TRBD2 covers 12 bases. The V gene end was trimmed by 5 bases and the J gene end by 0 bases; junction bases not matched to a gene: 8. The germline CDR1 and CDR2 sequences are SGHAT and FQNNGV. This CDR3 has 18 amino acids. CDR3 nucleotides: TGTGCCAGCAGCACTCGGACTAGCGGGACCATCTCCTACAATGAGCAGTTCTTC. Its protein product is CASSTRTSGTISYNEQFF.

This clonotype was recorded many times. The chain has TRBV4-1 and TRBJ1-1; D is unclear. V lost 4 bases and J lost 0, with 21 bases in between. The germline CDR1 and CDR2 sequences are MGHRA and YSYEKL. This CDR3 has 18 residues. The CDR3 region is CASSPNLGLSPLNTEAFF. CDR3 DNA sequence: TGCGCCAGCAGCCCCAATCTCGGACTTTCCCCCTTGAACACTGAAGCTTTCTTT.

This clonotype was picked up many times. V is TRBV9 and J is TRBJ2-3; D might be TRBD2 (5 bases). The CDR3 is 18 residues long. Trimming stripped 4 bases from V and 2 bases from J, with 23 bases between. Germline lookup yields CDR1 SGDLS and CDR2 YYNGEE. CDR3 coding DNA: TGTGCCAGCAGCCCTCTCCTCGGAAAGCGGACGATCACAGATACGCAGTATTTT. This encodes CASSPLLGKRTITDTQYF.

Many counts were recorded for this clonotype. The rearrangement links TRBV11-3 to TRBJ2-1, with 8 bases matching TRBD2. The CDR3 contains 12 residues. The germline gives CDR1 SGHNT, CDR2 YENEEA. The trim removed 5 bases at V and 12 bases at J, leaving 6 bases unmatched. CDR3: CASSPRGAGQFF. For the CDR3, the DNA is TGTGCCAGCAGCCCGCGGGGGGCAGGGCAGTTCTTC.

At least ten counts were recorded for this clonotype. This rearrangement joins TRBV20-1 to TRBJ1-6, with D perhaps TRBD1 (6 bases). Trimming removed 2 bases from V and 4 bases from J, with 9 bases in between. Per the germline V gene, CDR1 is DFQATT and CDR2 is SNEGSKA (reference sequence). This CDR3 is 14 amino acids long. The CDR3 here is CSARSTGYNSPLHF. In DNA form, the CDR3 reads TGCAGTGCTAGATCGACAGGATATAATTCACCCCTCCACTTT.

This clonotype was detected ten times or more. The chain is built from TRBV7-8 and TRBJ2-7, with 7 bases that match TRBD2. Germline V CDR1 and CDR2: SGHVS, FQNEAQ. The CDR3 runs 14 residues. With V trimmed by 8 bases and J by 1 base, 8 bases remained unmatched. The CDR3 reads CASPRTSDSYEQYF. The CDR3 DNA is TGTGCCAGCCCTCGGACTAGTGATTCCTACGAGCAGTACTTC.

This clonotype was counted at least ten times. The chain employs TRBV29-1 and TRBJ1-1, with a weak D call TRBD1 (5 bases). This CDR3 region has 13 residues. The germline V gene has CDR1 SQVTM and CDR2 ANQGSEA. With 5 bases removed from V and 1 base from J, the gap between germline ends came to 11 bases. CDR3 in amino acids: CSVIAGWNTEAFF. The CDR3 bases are TGCAGCGTTATAGCAGGGTGGAACACTGAAGCTTTCTTT.

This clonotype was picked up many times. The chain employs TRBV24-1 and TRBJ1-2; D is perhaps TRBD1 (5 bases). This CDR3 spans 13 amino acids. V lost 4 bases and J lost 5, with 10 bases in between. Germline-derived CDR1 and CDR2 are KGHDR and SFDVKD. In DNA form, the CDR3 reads TGTGCCACCAGTGACTACCGACAGTATGGCTACACCTTC. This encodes CATSDYRQYGYTF.

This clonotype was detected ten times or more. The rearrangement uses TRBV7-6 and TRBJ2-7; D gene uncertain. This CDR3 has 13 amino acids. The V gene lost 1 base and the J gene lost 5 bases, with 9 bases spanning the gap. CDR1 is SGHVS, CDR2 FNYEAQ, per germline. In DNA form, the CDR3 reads TGTGCCAGCAGCTTAGGTCTGGGGAACGAGCAGTACTTC. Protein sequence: CASSLGLGNEQYF.

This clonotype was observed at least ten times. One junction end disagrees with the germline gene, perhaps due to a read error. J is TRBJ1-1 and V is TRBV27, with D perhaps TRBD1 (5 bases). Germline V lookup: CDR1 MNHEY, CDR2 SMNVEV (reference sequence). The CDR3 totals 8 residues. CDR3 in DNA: TGTGCCAACGTGCGGGACCTCTTT. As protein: CANVRDLF.

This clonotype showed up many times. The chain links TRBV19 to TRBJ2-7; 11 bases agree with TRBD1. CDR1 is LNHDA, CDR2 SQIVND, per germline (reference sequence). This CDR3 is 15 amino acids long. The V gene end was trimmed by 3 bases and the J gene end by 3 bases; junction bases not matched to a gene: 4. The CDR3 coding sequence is TGTGCCAGTAGTATCGCCGGGACAGGGGGCTACGAGCAGTACTTC. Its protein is CASSIAGTGGYEQYF.

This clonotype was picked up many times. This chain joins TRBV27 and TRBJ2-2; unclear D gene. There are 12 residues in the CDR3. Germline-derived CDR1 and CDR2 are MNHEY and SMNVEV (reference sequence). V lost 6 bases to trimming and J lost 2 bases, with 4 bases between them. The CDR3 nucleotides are TGTGCCAGCAGCCTAAACACCGGGGAGCTGTTTTTT. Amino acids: CASSLNTGELFF.

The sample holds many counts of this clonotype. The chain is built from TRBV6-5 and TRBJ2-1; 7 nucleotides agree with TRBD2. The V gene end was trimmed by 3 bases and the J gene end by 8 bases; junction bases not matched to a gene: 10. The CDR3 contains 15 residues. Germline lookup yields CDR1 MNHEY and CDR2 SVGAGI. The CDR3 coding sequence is TGTGCCAGCAGTTATAAGGGAGGGCCTAACGATGAGCAGTTCTTC. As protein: CASSYKGGPNDEQFF.

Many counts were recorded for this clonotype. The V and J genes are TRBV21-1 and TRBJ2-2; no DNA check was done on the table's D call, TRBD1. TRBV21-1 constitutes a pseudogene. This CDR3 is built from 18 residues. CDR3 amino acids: CASSKDGDIQAYTGELFF. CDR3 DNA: TGTGCCAGCAGCAAGGACGGGGACATCCAAGCTTACACCGGGGAGCTGTTTTTT.

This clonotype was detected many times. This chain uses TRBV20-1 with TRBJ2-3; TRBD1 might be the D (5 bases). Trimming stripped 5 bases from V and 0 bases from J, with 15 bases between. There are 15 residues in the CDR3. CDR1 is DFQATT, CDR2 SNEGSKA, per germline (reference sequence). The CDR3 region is CSAGSTDSSTDTQYF. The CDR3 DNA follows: TGCAGTGCTGGCTCAACCGACAGCAGCACAGATACGCAGTATTTT.

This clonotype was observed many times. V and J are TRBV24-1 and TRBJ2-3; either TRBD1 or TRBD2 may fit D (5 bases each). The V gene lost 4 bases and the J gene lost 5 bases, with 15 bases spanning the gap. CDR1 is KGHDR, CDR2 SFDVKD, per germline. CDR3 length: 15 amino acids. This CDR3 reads CATSDQGFRGDTQYF. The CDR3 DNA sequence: TGTGCCACCAGTGACCAGGGTTTCCGGGGAGATACGCAGTATTTT.

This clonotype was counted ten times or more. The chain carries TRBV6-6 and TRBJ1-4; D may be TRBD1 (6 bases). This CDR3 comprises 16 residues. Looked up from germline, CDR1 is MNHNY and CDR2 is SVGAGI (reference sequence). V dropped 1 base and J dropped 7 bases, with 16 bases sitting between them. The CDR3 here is CASSYLRTAKSEKLFF. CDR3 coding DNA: TGTGCCAGCAGTTACTTAAGGACAGCAAAGAGTGAAAAACTGTTTTTT.

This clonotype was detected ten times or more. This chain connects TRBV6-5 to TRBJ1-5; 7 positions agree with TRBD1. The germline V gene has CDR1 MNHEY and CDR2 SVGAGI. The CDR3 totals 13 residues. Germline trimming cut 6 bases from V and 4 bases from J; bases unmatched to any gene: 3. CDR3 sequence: CASSWGQNQPQHF. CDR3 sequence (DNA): TGTGCCAGCAGCTGGGGACAGAATCAGCCCCAGCATTTT.

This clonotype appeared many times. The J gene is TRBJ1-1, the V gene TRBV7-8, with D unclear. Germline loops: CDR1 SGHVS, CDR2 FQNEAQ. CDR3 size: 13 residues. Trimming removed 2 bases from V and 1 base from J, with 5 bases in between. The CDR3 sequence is CASSLMANTEAFF. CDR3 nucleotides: TGTGCCAGCAGCTTAATGGCGAACACTGAAGCTTTCTTT.